These T cell receptor beta chains were read from a single sample in a study of blood T cell repertoires in COVID-19. Some clones are missing from TCRdb's copy, which holds only in-frame ones; the method was immunoSEQ multiplex PCR. This sample yields fewer than 45,000 clones, of which about 85% are seen a single time; around 31% belongs to the top ten. Source material: peripheral blood. Receptor source: an elderly woman with acute or convalescent COVID-19. The CDR3 runs from the conserved cysteine through the conserved F or W. The D gene is left open where the match is weak. Size is omitted from some rows. Given values are once, few, many or a class for expanded clones.

v_call	d_call	j_call	clone_size	cdr3_nt	cdr3_aa
TRBV19	TRBD1	TRBJ1-5	-	TGTGCCAGTAGTATTTTCCCGGGACAGATGAATCAGCCCCAGCATTTT	CASSIFPGQMNQPQHF
TRBV28	-	TRBJ2-7	few	TGTGCCAGCAGTTTAAGTGGTAGCTCCTACGAGCAGTACTTC	CASSLSGSSYEQYF
TRBV4-1	-	TRBJ2-1	-	TGCGCCAGCAGCCAAGAGCGTAGCGTCGGTGAGCAGTTCTTC	CASSQERSVGEQFF
TRBV28	TRBD1	TRBJ1-5	-	TGTGCCAGCAGCCTACCCCTTCCGACAGGGTCGGGCAGGCAGCCCCAGCATTTT	CASSLPLPTGSGRQPQHF
TRBV2	TRBD1	TRBJ1-5	-	TGTGCCAGCAGTGAAGACGGGACAGCTTACAATCAGCCCCAGCATTTT	CASSEDGTAYNQPQHF
TRBV7-2	TRBD2	TRBJ2-1	-	TGTGCCAGCAGTTCACTAGCGGGAGGGCAGTACAATGAGCAGTTCTTC	CASSSLAGGQYNEQFF
TRBV28	-	TRBJ1-3	-	TGTGCCAGCAGTTTAGACACATCTGGAAACACCATATATTTT	CASSLDTSGNTIYF
TRBV9	TRBD1	TRBJ2-7	-	TGTGCCAGTAGCGTAGAGGACAGGGTGGATGAGCAGTACTTC	CASSVEDRVDEQYF
TRBV6-1	-	TRBJ1-1	-	TGTGCCAGCAGTGAACGGGGGGGGAATACTGAAGCTTTCTTT	CASSERGGNTEAFF
TRBV6-5	-	TRBJ1-5	-	TGTGCCAGCAGACCGGGTTCGGGAGGGAATCGGCCCCAGCATTTT	CASRPGSGGNRPQHF